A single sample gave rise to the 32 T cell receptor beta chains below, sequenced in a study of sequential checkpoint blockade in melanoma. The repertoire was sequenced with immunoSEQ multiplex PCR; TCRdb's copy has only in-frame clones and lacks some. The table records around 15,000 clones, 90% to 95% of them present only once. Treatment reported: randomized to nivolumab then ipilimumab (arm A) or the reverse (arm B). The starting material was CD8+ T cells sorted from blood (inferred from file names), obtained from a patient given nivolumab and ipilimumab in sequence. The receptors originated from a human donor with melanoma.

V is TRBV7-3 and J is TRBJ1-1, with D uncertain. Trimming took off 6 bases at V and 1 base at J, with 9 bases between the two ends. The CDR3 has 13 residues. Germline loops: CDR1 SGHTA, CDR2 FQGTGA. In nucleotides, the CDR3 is TGTGCCAGCAGTTTCACACAGAACACTGAAGCTTTCTTT. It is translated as CASSFTQNTEAFF. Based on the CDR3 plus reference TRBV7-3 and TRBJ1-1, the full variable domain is GAGVSQTPSNKVTEKGKYVELRCDPISGHTALYWYRQSLGQGPEFLIYFQGTGAADDSGLPNDRFFAVRPEGSVSTLKIQRTERGDSAVYLCASSFTQNTEAFFGQGTRLTVV.

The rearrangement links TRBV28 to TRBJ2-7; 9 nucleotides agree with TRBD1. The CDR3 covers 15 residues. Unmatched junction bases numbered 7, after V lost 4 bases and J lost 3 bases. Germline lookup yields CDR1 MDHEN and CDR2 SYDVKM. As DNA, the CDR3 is TGTGCCAGCAGTTCCGGACAGGGGACGGGCTACGAGCAGTACTTC. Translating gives CASSSGQGTGYEQYF. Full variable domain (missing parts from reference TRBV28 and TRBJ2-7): DVKVTQSSRYLVKRTGEKVFLECVQDMDHENMFWYRQDPGLGLRLIYFSYDVKMKEKGDIPEGYSVSREKKERFSLILESASTNQTSMYLCASSSGQGTGYEQYFGPGTRLTVT.

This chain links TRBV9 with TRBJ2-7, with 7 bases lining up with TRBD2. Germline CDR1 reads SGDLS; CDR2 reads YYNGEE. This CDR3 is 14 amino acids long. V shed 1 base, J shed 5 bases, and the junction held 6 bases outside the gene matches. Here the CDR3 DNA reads TGTGCCAGCAGCGTAACGAGCGGGAACGACGAGCAGTACTTC. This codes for CASSVTSGNDEQYF.

The DNA for the CDR3 is TGTGCCAGCTCCCATACTCAGGGGTCAACCTACGAGCAGTACTTC. This gives the protein CASSHTQGSTYEQYF. The chain links TRBV7-9 to TRBJ2-7; TRBD1 might be the D (6 bases). The CDR3 contains 15 residues. V lost 8 bases and J lost 2, with 19 bases in between. Germline V CDR1 and CDR2: SEHNR, FQNEAQ (reference sequence). The complete variable domain, with remaining parts taken from reference TRBV7-9 and TRBJ2-7, reads DTGVSQNPRHKITKRGQNVTFRCDPISEHNRLYWYRQTLGQGPEFLTYFQNEAQLEKSRLLSDRFSAERPKGSFSTLEIQRTEQGDSAMYLCASSHTQGSTYEQYFGPGTRLTVT.

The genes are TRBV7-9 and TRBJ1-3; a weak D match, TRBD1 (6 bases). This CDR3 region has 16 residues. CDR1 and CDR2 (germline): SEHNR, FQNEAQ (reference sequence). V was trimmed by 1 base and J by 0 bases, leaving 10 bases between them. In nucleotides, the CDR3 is TGTGCCAGCAGCTTAGAGCAGGGGCCCTCTGGAAACACCATATATTTT. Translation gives CASSLEQGPSGNTIYF.

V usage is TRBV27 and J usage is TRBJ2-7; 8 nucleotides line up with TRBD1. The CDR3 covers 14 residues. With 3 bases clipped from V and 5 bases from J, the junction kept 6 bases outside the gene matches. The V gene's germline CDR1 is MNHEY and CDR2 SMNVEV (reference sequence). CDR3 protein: CASSFSRGLNEQYF. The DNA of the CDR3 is TGTGCCAGCAGTTTCTCCAGGGGGCTGAACGAGCAGTACTTC.

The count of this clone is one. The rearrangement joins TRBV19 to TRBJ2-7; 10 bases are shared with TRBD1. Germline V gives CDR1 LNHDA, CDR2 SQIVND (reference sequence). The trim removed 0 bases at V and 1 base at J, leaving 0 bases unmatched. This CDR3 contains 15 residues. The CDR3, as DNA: TGTGCCAGTAGTATAGAGGGACAGGGGTCCTACGAGCAGTACTTC. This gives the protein CASSIEGQGSYEQYF.

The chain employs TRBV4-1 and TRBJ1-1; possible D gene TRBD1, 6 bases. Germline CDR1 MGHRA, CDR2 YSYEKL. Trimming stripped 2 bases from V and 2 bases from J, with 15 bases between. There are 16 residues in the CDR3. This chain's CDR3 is CASSQRSGQPNTEAFF. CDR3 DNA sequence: TGCGCCAGCAGCCAAAGATCCGGACAGCCTAACACTGAAGCTTTCTTT.

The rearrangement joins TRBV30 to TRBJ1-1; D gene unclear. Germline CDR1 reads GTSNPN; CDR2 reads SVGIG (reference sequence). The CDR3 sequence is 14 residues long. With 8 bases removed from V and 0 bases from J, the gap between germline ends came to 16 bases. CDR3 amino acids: CALSPGFMNTEAFF. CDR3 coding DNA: TGTGCCCTCAGTCCAGGCTTCATGAACACTGAAGCTTTCTTT.

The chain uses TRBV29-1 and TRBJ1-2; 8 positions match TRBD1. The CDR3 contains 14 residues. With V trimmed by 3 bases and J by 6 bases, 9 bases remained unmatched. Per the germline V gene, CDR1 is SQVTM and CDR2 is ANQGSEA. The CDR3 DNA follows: TGCAGCGTTGATTCCGGGACAGGAACGAATGGCTACACCTTC. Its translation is CSVDSGTGTNGYTF.

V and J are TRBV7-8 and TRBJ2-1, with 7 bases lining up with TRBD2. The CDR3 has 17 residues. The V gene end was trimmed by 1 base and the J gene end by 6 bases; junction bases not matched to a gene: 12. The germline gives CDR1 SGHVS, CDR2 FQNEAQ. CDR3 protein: CASSLGGGGMSPNEQFF. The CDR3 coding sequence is TGTGCCAGCAGCTTAGGTGGCGGGGGAATGTCACCCAATGAGCAGTTCTTC.

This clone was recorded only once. DNA for the CDR3: TGCGCCAGCAGCTTGGGGGACAGGACTTTCGACGAGCAGTACTTC. Encoded protein: CASSLGDRTFDEQYF. The chain has TRBV5-1 and TRBJ2-7, with TRBD1 matching 8 bases. The CDR3 loop spans 15 amino acids. Germline CDR1 SGHRS, CDR2 YFSETQ. J was trimmed by 5 bases and V by 0 bases; bases with no gene match: 7.

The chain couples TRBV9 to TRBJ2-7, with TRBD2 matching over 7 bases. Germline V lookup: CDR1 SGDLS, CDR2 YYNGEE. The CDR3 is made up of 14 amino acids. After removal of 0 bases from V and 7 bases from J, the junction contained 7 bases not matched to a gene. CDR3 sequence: CASSVDGPAGEQYF. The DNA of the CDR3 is TGTGCCAGCAGCGTAGATGGCCCAGCGGGAGAGCAGTACTTC.

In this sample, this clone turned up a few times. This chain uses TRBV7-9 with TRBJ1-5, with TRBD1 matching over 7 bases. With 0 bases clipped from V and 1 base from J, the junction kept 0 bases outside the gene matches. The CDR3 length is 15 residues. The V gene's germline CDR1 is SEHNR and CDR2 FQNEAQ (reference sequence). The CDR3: CASSLATGSNQPQHF. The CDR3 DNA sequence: TGTGCCAGCAGCTTAGCGACAGGGAGCAATCAGCCCCAGCATTTT.

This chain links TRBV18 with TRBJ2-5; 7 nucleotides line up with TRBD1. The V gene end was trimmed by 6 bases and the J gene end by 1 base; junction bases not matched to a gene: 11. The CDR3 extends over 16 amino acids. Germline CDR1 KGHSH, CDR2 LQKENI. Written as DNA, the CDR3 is TGTGCCAGCTCGGACCTAGCCGGGACAGTCCAAGAGACCCAGTACTTC. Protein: CASSDLAGTVQETQYF.

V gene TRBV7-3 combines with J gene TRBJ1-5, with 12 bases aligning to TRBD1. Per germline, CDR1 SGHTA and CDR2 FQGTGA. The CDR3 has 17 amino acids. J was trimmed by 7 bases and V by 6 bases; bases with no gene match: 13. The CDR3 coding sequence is TGTGCCAGCAGGGCCGGGACAGGGGGCGAGGGGCGCCAGCCCCAGCATTTT. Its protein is CASRAGTGGEGRQPQHF. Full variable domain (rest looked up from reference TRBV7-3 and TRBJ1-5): GAGVSQTPSNKVTEKGKYVELRCDPISGHTALYWYRQSLGQGPEFLIYFQGTGAADDSGLPNDRFFAVRPEGSVSTLKIQRTERGDSAVYLCASRAGTGGEGRQPQHFGDGTRLSIL.

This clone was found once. In DNA, the CDR3 is TGTGCCAGCAGCCCCACCGGGACAGGGGATGAGCAGTTCTTC. This sequence encodes CASSPTGTGDEQFF. The V and J genes are TRBV14 and TRBJ2-1, with 10 bases fitting TRBD1. CDR3 length: 14 amino acids. Looked up from germline, CDR1 is SGHDN and CDR2 is FVKESK. Trimming at V came to 4 bases and at J to 8 bases, leaving 5 bases not matched to a gene.

The CDR3, as DNA: TGCAGCGTTCCCTTAACCCGGGGGATCGATGGCTACACCTTC. Translating gives CSVPLTRGIDGYTF. This chain joins TRBV29-1 and TRBJ1-2, with a tentative D call TRBD1 (5 bases). Trimming stripped 5 bases from V and 6 bases from J, with 19 bases between. CDR1 SQVTM and CDR2 ANQGSEA come from the germline V gene. This CDR3 has 14 amino acids.

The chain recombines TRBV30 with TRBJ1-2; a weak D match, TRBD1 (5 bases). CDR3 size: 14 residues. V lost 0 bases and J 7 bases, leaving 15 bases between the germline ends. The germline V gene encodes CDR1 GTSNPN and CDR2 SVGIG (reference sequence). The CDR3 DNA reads TGTGCCTGGAGTGTAGGATCGGGGGTTGGTGGCTACACCTTC. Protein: CAWSVGSGVGGYTF.

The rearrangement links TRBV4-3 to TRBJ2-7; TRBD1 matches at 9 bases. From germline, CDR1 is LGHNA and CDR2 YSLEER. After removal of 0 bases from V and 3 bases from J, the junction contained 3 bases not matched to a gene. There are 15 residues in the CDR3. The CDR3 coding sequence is TGCGCCAGCAGCCAAGATTCGACAGGGGGCTACGAGCAGTACTTC. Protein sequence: CASSQDSTGGYEQYF.

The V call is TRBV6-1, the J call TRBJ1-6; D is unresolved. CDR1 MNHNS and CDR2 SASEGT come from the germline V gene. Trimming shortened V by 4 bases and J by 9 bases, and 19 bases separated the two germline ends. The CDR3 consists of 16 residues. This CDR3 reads CASSVLRGSTRSPLHF. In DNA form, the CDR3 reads TGTGCCAGCAGTGTTTTGCGGGGATCGACTCGTTCACCCCTCCACTTT.

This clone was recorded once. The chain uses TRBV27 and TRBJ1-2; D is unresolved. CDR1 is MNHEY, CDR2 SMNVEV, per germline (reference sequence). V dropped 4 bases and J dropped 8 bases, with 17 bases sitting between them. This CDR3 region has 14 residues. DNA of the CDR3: TGTGCCAGCAGTTCGTACGGGAGGACTGGCGGCTACACCTTC. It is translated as CASSSYGRTGGYTF.

CDR3 loop: CASSRGGRNQPQHF. The DNA of the CDR3 is TGTGCCAGCAGCCGGGGGGGGAGAAATCAGCCCCAGCATTTT. The V call is TRBV7-9, the J call TRBJ1-5; a weak D match, TRBD1 (5 bases). The CDR3 runs to 14 residues. The V gene's germline CDR1 is SEHNR and CDR2 FQNEAQ (reference sequence). V shed 5 bases and J shed 4 bases, with 12 bases lying between them.

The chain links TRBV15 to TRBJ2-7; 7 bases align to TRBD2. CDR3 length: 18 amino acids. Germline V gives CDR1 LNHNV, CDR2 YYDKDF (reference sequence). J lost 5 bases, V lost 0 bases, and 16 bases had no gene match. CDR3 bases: TGTGCCACCAGCAGAGATCGGGAGGACCTCCCTTCATCCCACGAGCAGTACTTC. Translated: CATSRDREDLPSSHEQYF. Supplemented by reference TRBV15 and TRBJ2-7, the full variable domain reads DAMVIQNPRYQVTQFGKPVTLSCSQTLNHNVMYWYQQKSSQAPKLLFHYYDKDFNNEADTPDNFQSRRPNTSFCFLDIRSPGLGDTAMYLCATSRDREDLPSSHEQYFGPGTRLTVT.

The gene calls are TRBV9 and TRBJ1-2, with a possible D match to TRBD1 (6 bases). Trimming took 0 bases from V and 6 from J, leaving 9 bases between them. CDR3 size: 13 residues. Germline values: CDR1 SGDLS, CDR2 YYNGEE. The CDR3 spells CASSVGRQDGYTF. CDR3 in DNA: TGTGCCAGCAGCGTAGGTCGACAGGATGGCTACACCTTC. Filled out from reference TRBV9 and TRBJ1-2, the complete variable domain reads DSGVTQTPKHLITATGQRVTLRCSPRSGDLSVYWYQQSLDQGLQFLIQYYNGEERAKGNILERFSAQQFPDLHSELNLSSLELGDSALYFCASSVGRQDGYTFGSGTRLTVV.

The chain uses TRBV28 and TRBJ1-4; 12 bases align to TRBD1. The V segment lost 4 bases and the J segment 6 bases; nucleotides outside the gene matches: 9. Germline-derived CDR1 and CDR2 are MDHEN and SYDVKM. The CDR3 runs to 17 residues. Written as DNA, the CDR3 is TGTGCCAGCAGTTCTCTGGGACAGGGGGCCGAGGATGAAAAACTGTTTTTT. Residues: CASSSLGQGAEDEKLFF.

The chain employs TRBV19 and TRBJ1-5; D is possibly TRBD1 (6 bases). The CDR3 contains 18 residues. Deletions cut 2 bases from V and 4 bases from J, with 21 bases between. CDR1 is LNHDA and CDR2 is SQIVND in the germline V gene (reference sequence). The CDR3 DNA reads TGTGCCAGTAGTATAACCTTCCGCCGGGACACAGTGAATCAGCCCCAGCATTTT. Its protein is CASSITFRRDTVNQPQHF.

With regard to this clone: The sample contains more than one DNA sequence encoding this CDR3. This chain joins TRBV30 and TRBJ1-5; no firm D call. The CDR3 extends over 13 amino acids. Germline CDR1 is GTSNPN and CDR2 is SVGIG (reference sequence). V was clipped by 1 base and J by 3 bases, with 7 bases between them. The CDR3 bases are TGTGCCTGGAGTGGAGGGTCCAATCAGCCCCAGCATTTT. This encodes CAWSGGSNQPQHF.

This chain's CDR3 is CASSGEVGQGILWGYTF. The CDR3 coding sequence is TGTGCCAGCAGCGGCGAGGTGGGCCAGGGGATTCTTTGGGGCTACACCTTC. This chain connects TRBV9 to TRBJ1-2; TRBD1 might be the D (6 bases). This CDR3 is built from 17 residues. Germline V gene lookup returns CDR1 SGDLS and CDR2 YYNGEE. The V end was cut by 3 bases, the J end by 8 bases, with 26 bases between.

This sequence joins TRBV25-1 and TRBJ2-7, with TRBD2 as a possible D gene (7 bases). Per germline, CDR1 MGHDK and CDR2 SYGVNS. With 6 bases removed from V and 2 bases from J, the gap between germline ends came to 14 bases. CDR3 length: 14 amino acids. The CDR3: CASSTGRGPYEQYF. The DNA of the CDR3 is TGTGCCAGCAGCACGGGGCGGGGGCCCTACGAGCAGTACTTC.

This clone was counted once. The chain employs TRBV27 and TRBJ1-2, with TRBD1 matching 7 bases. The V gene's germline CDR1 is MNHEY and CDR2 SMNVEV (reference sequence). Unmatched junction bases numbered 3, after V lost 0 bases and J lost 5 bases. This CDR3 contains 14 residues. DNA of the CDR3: TGTGCCAGCAGTTTATCTGGGGACAGTTATGGCTACACCTTC. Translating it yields CASSLSGDSYGYTF.

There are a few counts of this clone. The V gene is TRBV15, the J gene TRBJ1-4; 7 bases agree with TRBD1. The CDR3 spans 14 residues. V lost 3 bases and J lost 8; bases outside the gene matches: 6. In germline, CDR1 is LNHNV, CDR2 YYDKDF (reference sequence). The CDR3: CATSRAPGQEKLFF. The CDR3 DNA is TGTGCCACCAGCAGGGCACCGGGACAGGAAAAACTGTTTTTT. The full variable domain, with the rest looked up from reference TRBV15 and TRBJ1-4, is DAMVIQNPRYQVTQFGKPVTLSCSQTLNHNVMYWYQQKSSQAPKLLFHYYDKDFNNEADTPDNFQSRRPNTSFCFLDIRSPGLGDTAMYLCATSRAPGQEKLFFGSGTQLSVL.